This T cell receptor (beta chain) derives from a study of blood T cells in healthy people across ages. General study points: Estimates based on one million T cells were treated as lower bounds.

Combining a sample-barcoded 5' primer with a J-beta primer mix, a second PCR ran for roughly 7 to 12 cycles. A tag from a template-switch adaptor with 12 random nucleotides marked each cDNA molecule. MiXCR, applied by TCRdb to the 5' RACE reads, yields one record per CDR3 protein. The table has around 1,000,000 distinct CDR3 sequences, under 30% seen once. This clonotype was counted a few times. Its antigen is undetermined. V lost 1 base and J 4 bases, leaving 21 bases between the germline ends. Germline V gene data show CDR1 as DFQATT and CDR2 as SNEGSKA (reference sequence). This CDR3 is 17 amino acids long. In addition, the sample was reused for a study of T cells of mothers and their children. That work states: The study recruited a few healthy Caucasian mothers and their six children as donors. The second PCR used the M1S primer, and this primer added sample barcodes and 2-4 random nucleotides.

The chain has TRBV20-1 and TRBJ2-3, with D uncertain. This TCR was recovered from a girl aged 2 to 9 in good health. Sequencing was performed on blood. The CDR3 loop reads CSARVPELNASSDTQYF. The CDR3 region has the DNA TGCAGTGCTAGAGTCCCTGAGCTTAATGCGTCCTCAGATACGCAGTATTTT.